These 25 T cell receptor beta chains originate from one sample sequenced in a study of long-term antiretroviral therapy in people with HIV. The authors ran the immunoSEQ assay, v3.0, at survey level. TCRdb's table, derived via immunoSEQ multiplex PCR, lists solely in-frame clones and lacks some. The sample shows some 31,000 clones, around 93% of them seen only once. The material was unsorted PBMCs, obtained 7.4 years after starting antiretroviral therapy. The receptors here all came from a man in his fifties with HIV.

This clone was recorded once. The J gene is TRBJ2-1, the V gene TRBV9; 8 bases are a match to TRBD1. Germline V gene sequence: CDR1 SGDLS, CDR2 YYNGEE. The CDR3 runs 15 residues. V trimming: 0 bases; J trimming: 7 bases; junction bases outside the gene matches: 6. CDR3 residues: CASSVGARGHNEQFF. The CDR3 bases are TGTGCCAGCAGCGTAGGGGCCAGGGGGCATAATGAGCAGTTCTTC.

In its sample, this clone was seen once. The rearrangement joins TRBV6-1 to TRBJ1-5, with D hard to call. Germline V CDR1 and CDR2: MNHNS, SASEGT. The ends were cut back, 4 bases at V and 4 bases at J, with 2 bases in the middle. The CDR3 consists of 11 residues. CDR3 nucleotides: TGTGCCAGCAGTGTTAATCAGCCCCAGCATTTT. It is translated as CASSVNQPQHF.

V usage is TRBV18 and J usage is TRBJ1-3; the match to TRBD1 covers 7 bases. The CDR3 length is 23 residues. CDR1 and CDR2 (germline): KGHSH, LQKENI. V was clipped by 6 bases and J by 0 bases; unmatched bases: 29. The CDR3 region has the DNA TGTGCCAGCTCGGTTCGACAGGGCCTTCCTCTGGAAACACGATACGACTCTGGAAACACCATATATTTT. Residues: CASSVRQGLPLETRYDSGNTIYF.

The J gene is TRBJ1-1, the V gene TRBV28; 8 positions match TRBD1. CDR3 length: 15 residues. CDR1 and CDR2 (germline): MDHEN, SYDVKM. The junction had 5 bases not matched to a gene; V was cut back by 5 bases and J by 0 bases. CDR3 coding DNA: TGTGCCAGCAGTCCACCGGGACAGGTGAACACTGAAGCTTTCTTT. This encodes CASSPPGQVNTEAFF.

This chain links TRBV5-1 with TRBJ1-1; D not certain. Per the germline V gene, CDR1 is SGHRS and CDR2 is YFSETQ. The CDR3 consists of 13 residues. Trimming stripped 5 bases from V and 4 bases from J, with 12 bases between. The CDR3 coding sequence is TGCGCCAGCAGTATGACAAGTCGCACTGAAGCTTTCTTT. It translates to CASSMTSRTEAFF.

V usage is TRBV6-5 and J usage is TRBJ2-3; D is possibly TRBD2 (6 bases). With 0 bases removed from V and 6 bases from J, the gap between germline ends came to 7 bases. Per the germline V gene, CDR1 is MNHEY and CDR2 is SVGAGI. The CDR3 is 13 residues long. CDR3: CASSYSTRDTQYF. In nucleotides, the CDR3 is TGTGCCAGCAGTTACTCGACTAGGGATACGCAGTATTTT.

The chain joins TRBV13 to TRBJ2-2, with D perhaps TRBD2 (5 bases). CDR3 length: 14 amino acids. Germline V gene lookup returns CDR1 PRHDT and CDR2 FYEKMQ (reference sequence). Trimming took off 2 bases at V and 6 bases at J, with 10 bases between the two ends. CDR3 region: CASSLKTGAGELFF. CDR3 sequence (DNA): TGTGCCAGCAGCTTAAAAACCGGGGCCGGGGAGCTGTTTTTT. Full variable domain (rest looked up from reference TRBV13 and TRBJ2-2): AAGVIQSPRHLIKEKRETATLKCYPIPRHDTVYWYQQGPGQDPQFLISFYEKMQSDKGSIPDRFSAQQFSDYHSELNMSSLELGDSALYFCASSLKTGAGELFFGEGSRLTVL.

V usage is TRBV4-3 and J usage is TRBJ1-2; tentative D call: TRBD1 (5 bases). The CDR3 runs to 13 residues. Germline CDR1 reads LGHNA; CDR2 reads YSLEER. V was trimmed by 1 base and J by 8 bases, leaving 11 bases between them. Here the CDR3 reads CASSQGGYGGYTF. The CDR3 DNA sequence: TGCGCCAGCAGCCAAGGGGGGTACGGAGGCTACACCTTC.

This rearrangement joins TRBV6-1 to TRBJ2-7, with D possibly matching TRBD1 (6 bases). The CDR3 contains 13 residues. V gave up 6 bases and J gave up 3 bases, with 12 bases separating them. The germline CDR1 and CDR2 sequences are MNHNS and SASEGT. The CDR3 is CASSDRQVYEQYF. The CDR3 nucleotides read TGTGCCAGCAGCGACCGACAGGTCTACGAGCAGTACTTC.

CDR3 loop: CAWRGREKLFF. Written as DNA, the CDR3 is TGTGCCTGGAGGGGCCGGGAAAAACTGTTTTTT. The chain links TRBV30 to TRBJ1-4; D unclear. Germline V gene lookup returns CDR1 GTSNPN and CDR2 SVGIG (reference sequence). The CDR3 sequence is 11 residues long. V was cut by 3 bases and J by 8 bases, with 7 bases left in between.

This chain joins TRBV19 and TRBJ2-7; D might be TRBD1 (5 bases). CDR1 is LNHDA and CDR2 is SQIVND in the germline V gene (reference sequence). V lost 6 bases and J lost 6, with 12 bases in between. CDR3 length equals 12 residues. The CDR3 here is CASSAGKSEQYF. The CDR3 DNA is TGTGCCAGTAGCGCAGGGAAGTCCGAGCAGTACTTC.

The rearrangement joins TRBV19 to TRBJ1-3, with TRBD1 as a possible D gene (5 bases). This CDR3 has 17 amino acids. Trimming took off 6 bases at V and 2 bases at J, with 20 bases between the two ends. Germline V lookup: CDR1 LNHDA, CDR2 SQIVND (reference sequence). CDR3 in amino acids: CASRQDGRASPGNTIYF. In DNA, the CDR3 is TGTGCCAGTAGACAGGACGGGAGAGCATCTCCTGGAAACACCATATATTTT.

This clone was detected only a few times. An end of the junction does not agree with germline; a read error may underlie this. The chain is built from TRBV5-4 and TRBJ2-5; D unresolved. The CDR3 spans 16 residues. Germline V gives CDR1 SGHNT, CDR2 YYREEE (reference sequence). In DNA form, the CDR3 reads TGCGCCAGCAGCCAAGATTCGTCGGCGGTCCAAGAGACCCAGTACTTC. Amino acids: CASSQDSSAVQETQYF. Full variable domain (remainder filled in from reference TRBV5-4 and TRBJ2-5): ETGVTQSPTHLIKTRGQQVTLRCSSQSGHNTVSWYQQALGQGPQFIFQYYREEENGRGNFPPRFSGLQFPNYSSELNVNALELDDSALYLCASSQDSSAVQETQYFGPGTRLLVL.

The chain combines TRBV10-2 with TRBJ2-7, with TRBD1 identical over 9 bases. CDR3 length equals 15 residues. The V and J ends lost 5 bases and 5 bases, in that order; junction bases with no gene match: 10. Germline lookup yields CDR1 WSHSY and CDR2 SAAADI. CDR3 amino acids: CASSLEDRGPHEQYF. CDR3 DNA: TGCGCCAGCAGTCTAGAGGACAGGGGCCCGCACGAGCAGTACTTC.

The V call is TRBV7-3, the J call TRBJ2-2; 9 bases map to TRBD1. V lost 8 bases, J lost 1 base, and 2 bases stayed unmatched. CDR1 and CDR2 from the germline V gene are SGHTA and FQGTGA. This CDR3 is 14 amino acids long. The CDR3 bases are TGTGCCAGCGGACAGGGGATGAACACCGGGGAGCTGTTTTTT. Amino acid sequence: CASGQGMNTGELFF.

By sample share, this clone is medium-sized. This chain joins TRBV4-1 and TRBJ2-4, with TRBD2 matching 8 bases. V was pared by 0 bases and J by 0 bases, with 1 base of the junction left unmatched. The CDR3 is made up of 16 amino acids. Germline loops: CDR1 MGHRA, CDR2 YSYEKL. CDR3 sequence reads: CASSQDGGAAKNIQYF. DNA for the CDR3: TGCGCCAGCAGCCAAGACGGGGGGGCAGCCAAAAACATTCAGTACTTC.

The V gene is TRBV6-5, the J gene TRBJ2-6; TRBD2 might be the D (6 bases). V was pared by 0 bases and J by 4 bases, with 10 bases between. The CDR3 length is 16 residues. Germline CDR1 and CDR2: MNHEY and SVGAGI. CDR3 sequence reads: CASSYSRGTGANVLTF. CDR3 DNA: TGTGCCAGCAGTTACTCGCGGGGAACCGGGGCCAACGTCCTGACTTTC.

The V call is TRBV28, the J call TRBJ2-7; D is uncertain. The CDR3 covers 13 residues. V gave up 6 bases and J gave up 0 bases, with 9 bases separating them. Germline loops: CDR1 MDHEN, CDR2 SYDVKM. CDR3 loop: CASRHPSSYEQYF. As DNA, the CDR3 is TGTGCCAGCAGACATCCCAGCTCCTACGAGCAGTACTTC. The full variable domain, in which reference TRBV28 and TRBJ2-7 provide the parts outside the CDR3, is DVKVTQSSRYLVKRTGEKVFLECVQDMDHENMFWYRQDPGLGLRLIYFSYDVKMKEKGDIPEGYSVSREKKERFSLILESASTNQTSMYLCASRHPSSYEQYFGPGTRLTVT.

The chain joins TRBV6-1 to TRBJ2-1, with TRBD2 matching 7 bases. The V segment lost 3 bases and the J segment 0 bases; nucleotides outside the gene matches: 11. Germline CDR1 and CDR2: MNHNS and SASEGT. This CDR3 is 18 amino acids long. The CDR3 here is CASSDKVAGESSYNEQFF. For the CDR3, the DNA is TGTGCCAGCAGTGATAAAGTGGCGGGGGAGAGCTCCTACAATGAGCAGTTCTTC.

The rearrangement links TRBV6-1 to TRBJ1-1; D call uncertain. The germline V gene has CDR1 MNHNS and CDR2 SASEGT. This CDR3 has 10 residues. V was pared by 11 bases and J by 8 bases, with 12 bases between. The CDR3 sequence: CAGLGAEAFF. DNA of the CDR3: TGTGCCGGCCTGGGTGCCGAAGCTTTCTTT.

The gene calls are TRBV7-8 and TRBJ2-2, with D perhaps matching TRBD2 (6 bases). Looked up from germline, CDR1 is SGHVS and CDR2 is FQNEAQ. Trimming stripped 5 bases from V and 7 bases from J, with 20 bases between. The CDR3 spans 16 residues. The CDR3 DNA reads as TGTGCCAGCAGCCCGGTGGGGGGACTCGGCCACGGGGAGCTGTTTTTT. Its translation: CASSPVGGLGHGELFF.

The chain joins TRBV4-2 to TRBJ1-2; 8 bases map to TRBD1. Germline CDR1 is LGHNA and CDR2 is YNFKEQ. J was trimmed by 3 bases and V by 0 bases; bases with no gene match: 3. The CDR3 runs 15 residues. The CDR3 DNA follows: TGTGCCAGCAGCCAAGATGGGGACAGGCACTATGGCTACACCTTC. The encoded protein is CASSQDGDRHYGYTF.

The chain combines TRBV10-3 with TRBJ2-3; no clear D. The germline V gene encodes CDR1 ENHRY and CDR2 SYGVKD. Trimming removed 3 bases from V and 2 bases from J, with 12 bases in between. The CDR3 totals 15 residues. The CDR3 region has the DNA TGTGCCATCAGTGACCCATCCGCGACCACAGATACGCAGTATTTT. Its translation is CAISDPSATTDTQYF.

CDR3: CSAELETQYF. CDR3 bases: TGCAGCGCTGAGCTGGAGACCCAGTACTTC. This chain connects TRBV29-1 to TRBJ2-5; D remains ambiguous. CDR3 length: 10 residues. V lost 7 bases and J 5 bases, leaving 8 bases between the germline ends. Germline CDR1 and CDR2: SQVTM and ANQGSEA.

Regarding this clone: An end of the junction does not agree with germline; a read error may underlie this. The chain recombines TRBV11-1 with TRBJ2-1; a possible D gene is TRBD2 (5 bases). The CDR3 is 16 amino acids. Germline V gene data show CDR1 as SGHAT and CDR2 as FQDESV (reference sequence). This CDR3 is CASSLVWTPSFNEQFF. DNA of the CDR3: TGTGCCAGCAGCTTAGTCTGGACTCCCTCCTTCAATGAGCAGTTCTTC.